Included here is one T cell receptor (beta chain) sequence, with context. What it binds is not known. This sample is drawn from a study of monozygotic twins with inflammatory bowel disease. Whole-blood total RNA was extracted without T cell sorting. TCRdb re-analyzed the 5' RACE reads; it lists each CDR3 protein once, without DNA. The sample totals about 330,000 distinct CDR3 sequences. Study conclusions and caveats: Heterogeneous immunosuppressive treatment regimens may have introduced variability into patient repertoires. None of the different T cell subtypes could be distinguished from one another. Compared with healthy co-twins, IBD patients showed reduced TCRbeta repertoire diversity by inverse Simpson.

The CDR3 runs to 16 residues. CDR1 MNHEY and CDR2 SMNVEV come from the germline V gene (reference sequence). This TCR came from a human donor with ulcerative colitis or Crohn's disease, or a healthy co-twin of an affected twin (not recorded which). The specimen sequenced was blood. The chain has TRBV27 and TRBJ1-1; checking the TCRdb D call of TRBD1 is not possible without DNA. The CDR3 protein is CASSLRADRGNTEAFF.